The 9 T cell receptor beta chains below all came from one sample that was sequenced in a study of T cell responses to AZD1222 COVID-19 vaccine. Some clones are missing from TCRdb's copy, which holds only in-frame ones; the method was immunoSEQ multiplex PCR. Of 65,000 to 80,000 clones in the sample, around nine tenths were seen once. Sequenced material: peripheral blood, taken on day 0 of AZD1222 vaccination. The source is an adult in good health.

The J gene is TRBJ1-6, the V gene TRBV7-6; tentative D call: TRBD1 (6 bases). V was cut by 4 bases and J by 5 bases, with 12 bases left in between. Germline V lookup: CDR1 SGHVS, CDR2 FNYEAQ. The CDR3 totals 15 residues. This CDR3 reads CASSSRGIHNSPLHF. In nucleotides, the CDR3 is TGTGCCAGCAGCTCTAGGGGGATTCATAATTCACCCCTCCACTTT.

The V and J genes are TRBV30 and TRBJ2-3; 11 nucleotides align to TRBD2. Per the germline V gene, CDR1 is GTSNPN and CDR2 is SVGIG (reference sequence). The CDR3 sequence is 15 residues long. V shed 5 bases and J 2 bases; nucleotides not matched to a gene: 6. Here the CDR3 DNA reads TGTGCCTGGGCGATACTAGCGGGGGACACAGATACGCAGTATTTT. Translation gives CAWAILAGDTDTQYF.

This sequence joins TRBV19 and TRBJ2-7, with a possible D match to TRBD1 (5 bases). Trimming shortened V by 4 bases and J by 0 bases, and 10 bases separated the two germline ends. The CDR3 runs 14 residues. Germline V lookup: CDR1 LNHDA, CDR2 SQIVND (reference sequence). The CDR3 here is CASSTTVYSYEQYF. In DNA, the CDR3 is TGTGCCAGTAGTACGACAGTCTACTCCTACGAGCAGTACTTC. The variable domain in full, with the rest retrieved from reference TRBV19 and TRBJ2-7, is DGGITQSPKYLFRKEGQNVTLSCEQNLNHDAMYWYRQDPGQGLRLIYYSQIVNDFQKGDIAEGYSVSREKKESFPLTVTSAQKNPTAFYLCASSTTVYSYEQYFGPGTRLTVT.

This clone came up once. The chain employs TRBV7-8 and TRBJ1-2, with 7 bases matching TRBD1. V shed 5 bases and J 8 bases; nucleotides not matched to a gene: 5. Looked up from germline, CDR1 is SGHVS and CDR2 is FQNEAQ. This CDR3 contains 12 residues. The CDR3 nucleotides read TGTGCCAGCAGCCTGACAGGGAGCGGCTACACCTTC. Residues: CASSLTGSGYTF.

This clone was detected only a few times. The chain combines TRBV6-5 with TRBJ1-4; D may be TRBD1 (5 bases). Germline values: CDR1 MNHEY, CDR2 SVGAGI. V was pared by 8 bases and J by 0 bases, with 10 bases between. This CDR3 has 14 amino acids. CDR3 bases: TGTGCCAGCGGAGACAGTGCAACTAATGAAAAACTGTTTTTT. It yields the protein CASGDSATNEKLFF.

The chain has TRBV19 and TRBJ1-5; 8 bases align to TRBD1. The CDR3 is 16 residues long. The trim removed 6 bases at V and 0 bases at J, leaving 7 bases unmatched. Germline CDR1 reads LNHDA; CDR2 reads SQIVND (reference sequence). The CDR3 loop reads CASSPDRAYSNQPQHF. The CDR3 bases are TGTGCCAGTAGCCCGGACAGGGCTTATAGCAATCAGCCCCAGCATTTT. Looking up the rest from reference TRBV19 and TRBJ1-5 gives the full variable domain: DGGITQSPKYLFRKEGQNVTLSCEQNLNHDAMYWYRQDPGQGLRLIYYSQIVNDFQKGDIAEGYSVSREKKESFPLTVTSAQKNPTAFYLCASSPDRAYSNQPQHFGDGTRLSIL.

CDR3 residues: CASSLVRGMNTEAFF. CDR3 coding DNA: TGTGCCAGCAGCTTGGTTCGGGGAATGAACACTGAAGCTTTCTTT. This chain joins TRBV5-6 and TRBJ1-1; D unresolved. The germline CDR1 and CDR2 sequences are SGHDT and YYEEEE. The length of the CDR3 is 15 residues. V was shortened by 0 bases and J by 0 bases, with 9 bases between the two germline ends.

The J gene is TRBJ1-5, the V gene TRBV7-8; a weak D match, TRBD1 (5 bases). CDR3 length equals 14 residues. Germline assignment: CDR1 SGHVS and CDR2 FQNEAQ. V was clipped by 4 bases and J by 7 bases, with 14 bases between them. Written as DNA, the CDR3 is TGTGCCAGCAGCTACGGAAGGGGCCAGCAGCCCCAGCATTTT. This gives the protein CASSYGRGQQPQHF.

V usage is TRBV30 and J usage is TRBJ1-5; no clear D gene. V was trimmed by 0 bases and J by 4 bases, leaving 7 bases between them. In germline, CDR1 is GTSNPN, CDR2 SVGIG (reference sequence). The CDR3 runs to 13 residues. The CDR3 sequence is CAWSVEINQPQHF. As DNA, the CDR3 is TGTGCCTGGAGTGTAGAAATAAATCAGCCCCAGCATTTT.